This T cell receptor beta chain appears in the sequencing data of a study of blood T cell repertoires in COVID-19 (dated by TCRdb to the early 2020s). In the study overall: Samples covering the acute and convalescent phases of COVID-19 were provided by collaborators in the United States, Italy and Spain. The material from the prospective study consisted of cDNA or gDNA derived from T cells, B-cell-depleted T cells, or PBMCs. The dataset comprised deeply sampled blood TCRbeta repertoires from subjects exposed to, actively infected with, or recovered from COVID-19. The repertoires were released in a freely available public database intended as a resource for research on the immune response to SARS-CoV-2. The samples were drawn from the first 160 participants of the ongoing ImmuneRACE study and from 1,254 subjects provided by 6 global collaborators. The sample metadata nearly always contained a de-identified subject ID, COVID-19 status, age in years and sex. Where available, HLA class I and class II types were taken from metadata supplied by the sample provider and were not determined by assay-based typing.

Participants in the prospective study were enrolled through a virtual design, were aged about 18 to 100 years, and lived in under 25 United States geographic areas. Cohort assignment in the prospective study relied on participant-reported clinical history from a screening survey and a study questionnaire. Each participant in the prospective study had whole blood, serum and a nasopharyngeal or oropharyngeal swab collected by mobile phlebotomists. Prospective study participants could optionally give additional blood draws and questionnaires over a roughly two-month period. Prospective study blood samples were shipped either frozen or at room temperature before DNA extraction. The junction shows trimming of 1 base on V and 3 bases on J, plus 9 bases between the germline ends. CDR1 and CDR2, looked up from the germline V gene, are SGHVS and FNYEAQ. The CDR3 starts with the cysteine, ends with the phenylalanine, and has 15 residues. The DNA shown is the 45-base CDR3, in frame from base 1.

The research as a whole found: Clinical and demographic metadata were provided uncurated, with the amount varying by source and participant.

TCRbeta CDR3 regions were amplified from genomic DNA using the immunoSEQ Assay, a bias-controlled multiplex PCR. The authors' pipeline ran thus. The number of nucleated cells in each sample was estimated from the amplification of reference gene primers within the assay. To quantify the absolute abundance of each unique TCRbeta CDR3 rearrangement, sequence reads were collapsed and filtered. For each sample, productive Simpson clonality was calculated as the square root of Simpson's diversity index across productive rearrangements. TCRdb obtained this table from immuneACCESS and retained in-frame rearrangements with V and J assigned. These tables miss some clones; where compared with another copy, unresolved V genes account for less than half of the shortfall, and the remainder is unexplained. V, J and clone size reflect that table, while D and trimming were determined from the DNA. This sample lists 300,000 or so clones; roughly 85% were detected once. Of the sample, 4% to 5.5% falls within the top ten clones.

This clone was counted only a few times. The target of this receptor is not known. Within one base of it there is no much larger clone, and no base qualities were kept. This clonotype was sampled from a woman in her thirties or forties with acute COVID-19. The sequence is built from TRBV7-6 and TRBJ1-4, and perhaps TRBD1 as D gene, on 6 matching bases. The sample consisted of PBMCs or T cells enriched from blood (not recorded which). CDR3 sequence: CASSLEAGANEKLFF. Here is the DNA: TGTGCCAGCAGCTTAGAAGCAGGGGCTAATGAAAAACTGTTTTTT.